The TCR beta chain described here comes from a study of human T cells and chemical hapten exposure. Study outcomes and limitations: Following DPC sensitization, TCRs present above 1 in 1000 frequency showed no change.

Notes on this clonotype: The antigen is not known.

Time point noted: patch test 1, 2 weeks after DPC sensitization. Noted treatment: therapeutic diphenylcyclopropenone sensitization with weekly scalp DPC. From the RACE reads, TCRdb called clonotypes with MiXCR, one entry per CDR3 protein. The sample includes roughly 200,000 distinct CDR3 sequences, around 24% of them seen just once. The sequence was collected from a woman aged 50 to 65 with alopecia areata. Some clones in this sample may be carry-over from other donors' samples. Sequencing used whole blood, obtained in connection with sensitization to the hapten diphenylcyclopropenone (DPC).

The CDR3 is CASSLEVGEQFF. The CDR3, as DNA: TGTGCCAGCAGCCTCGAAGTAGGTGAGCAGTTCTTC. V is TRBV14 and J is TRBJ2-1; D is uncertain. The V gene lost 4 bases and the J gene lost 9 bases, with 10 bases spanning the gap. The CDR3 contains 12 residues. Germline V CDR1 and CDR2: SGHDN, FVKESK. Full variable domain (missing parts from reference TRBV14 and TRBJ2-1): EAGVTQFPSHSVIEKGQTVTLRCDPISGHDNLYWYRRVMGKEIKFLLHFVKESKQDESGMPNNRFLAERTGGTYSTLKVQPAELEDSGVYFCASSLEVGEQFFGPGTRLTVL.